Each of the 25 T cell receptor beta chains below was sequenced from the same sample in a study of cytomegalovirus exposure and HLA in healthy donors. Both 60 Vbeta primers and 13 Jbeta primers went into the PCR. Sequencing used immunoSEQ multiplex PCR; TCRdb keeps in-frame clones, though not all of them. The sample consists of under 150,000 clones, 75% to 85% of them appearing once. Input material: PBMCs. These receptors came from a woman in her forties in good health and CMV-seronegative.

The chain couples TRBV5-1 to TRBJ1-2; 9 bases agree with TRBD1. Trimming at V came to 5 bases and at J to 8 bases, leaving 16 bases not matched to a gene. The CDR3 loop spans 16 amino acids. Germline CDR1 and CDR2: SGHRS and YFSETQ. The CDR3 DNA reads as TGCGCCAGCAGACCCGGACAGGGGACCGGGCCTAGGGGCTACACCTTC. Amino acid sequence: CASRPGQGTGPRGYTF.

This clone was seen a few times. This chain uses TRBV5-5 with TRBJ1-1, with 7 positions matching TRBD1. Germline loops: CDR1 SGHKS, CDR2 YYEKEE (reference sequence). This CDR3 has 17 residues. V was pared by 0 bases and J by 1 base, with 9 bases of the junction left unmatched. CDR3 in amino acids: CASSLAGPGQRNTEAFF. The CDR3 bases are TGTGCCAGCAGCTTGGCCGGACCGGGACAGAGGAACACTGAAGCTTTCTTT.

The chain employs TRBV13 and TRBJ2-2, with D perhaps matching TRBD2 (6 bases). The CDR3 contains 15 residues. V was clipped by 1 base and J by 4 bases, with 10 bases between them. Germline-derived CDR1 and CDR2 are PRHDT and FYEKMQ (reference sequence). The CDR3 loop is CASSLVTSPTGELFF. DNA for the CDR3: TGTGCCAGCAGCTTAGTTACTAGCCCCACCGGGGAGCTGTTTTTT.

The rearrangement joins TRBV7-6 to TRBJ2-1, with 9 bases identical to TRBD2. V was clipped by 5 bases and J by 5 bases; unmatched bases: 13. Germline CDR1 and CDR2: SGHVS and FNYEAQ. The CDR3 has 17 amino acids. The CDR3 loop is CASSRTWASGAHNEQFF. In nucleotides, the CDR3 is TGTGCCAGCAGCCGCACTTGGGCTAGCGGGGCCCACAATGAGCAGTTCTTC.

The genes are TRBV7-3 and TRBJ2-1; D gene ambiguous. Germline lookup yields CDR1 SGHTA and CDR2 FQGTGA. V shed 1 base and J shed 0 bases, with 10 bases lying between them. The CDR3 has 16 amino acids. The CDR3 protein is CASSLSGGSSYNEQFF. The CDR3 DNA reads TGTGCCAGCAGCTTAAGCGGCGGAAGCTCCTACAATGAGCAGTTCTTC. Full variable domain (rest looked up from reference TRBV7-3 and TRBJ2-1): GAGVSQTPSNKVTEKGKYVELRCDPISGHTALYWYRQSLGQGPEFLIYFQGTGAADDSGLPNDRFFAVRPEGSVSTLKIQRTERGDSAVYLCASSLSGGSSYNEQFFGPGTRLTVL.

The chain joins TRBV5-6 to TRBJ2-5; 9 bases fit TRBD1. The CDR3 covers 15 residues. Germline CDR1 and CDR2: SGHDT and YYEEEE. V trimming: 3 bases; J trimming: 4 bases; junction bases outside the gene matches: 7. DNA for the CDR3: TGTGCCAGCAGCTCGCCGGGACAGGGTCCAGAGACCCAGTACTTC. Translated: CASSSPGQGPETQYF.

This clone turned up a few times. J is TRBJ1-1 and V is TRBV14; D may be TRBD1 (5 bases). Germline loops: CDR1 SGHDN, CDR2 FVKESK. Trimming took off 7 bases at V and 5 bases at J, with 11 bases between the two ends. This CDR3 has 12 residues. CDR3 bases: TGTGCCAGCAACCCAGGGTTGACTGAAGCTTTCTTT. This codes for CASNPGLTEAFF.

The rearrangement joins TRBV23-1 to TRBJ1-5; the match to TRBD1 covers 12 bases. TRBV23-1 belongs to the ORF category, with a function that is uncertain. V lost 1 base and J lost 0; bases outside the gene matches: 10. The CDR3 has 20 residues. As DNA, the CDR3 is TGCGCCAGCAGTCAATTGGCGGGGGACAGGGGGCTGAATAGCAATCAGCCCCAGCATTTT. It translates to CASSQLAGDRGLNSNQPQHF.

The rearrangement joins TRBV9 to TRBJ1-2, with 8 bases fitting TRBD1. The CDR3 length is 14 residues. In germline, CDR1 is SGDLS, CDR2 YYNGEE. V gave up 0 bases and J gave up 8 bases; unmatched junction bases: 6. CDR3 protein: CASSVVDRVGGYTF. The CDR3 nucleotides read TGTGCCAGCAGCGTAGTGGACAGGGTTGGGGGCTACACCTTC.

The chain employs TRBV9 and TRBJ2-4, with D possibly TRBD1 on 5 matching bases. Germline V gene lookup returns CDR1 SGDLS and CDR2 YYNGEE. The CDR3 is 16 amino acids. Trimming took off 4 bases at V and 2 bases at J, with 16 bases between the two ends. CDR3 in amino acids: CASSSTPVGPKNIQYF. CDR3 sequence (DNA): TGTGCCAGCAGCAGCACCCCAGTGGGGCCCAAAAACATTCAGTACTTC.

As for this clone: At one boundary the junction diverges from the germline segment, which might be a read error. The chain is built from TRBV7-9 and TRBJ2-2, with 8 bases identical to TRBD2. CDR1 and CDR2 from the germline V gene are SEHNR and FQNEAQ (reference sequence). The CDR3 is 16 amino acids. The CDR3 loop reads CSSSLRAGANTGELFF. As DNA, the CDR3 is TGTTCCAGCAGCTTACGAGCGGGGGCGAACACCGGGGAGCTGTTTTTT.

The chain uses TRBV28 and TRBJ1-2; 7 bases are a match to TRBD1. The CDR3 covers 15 residues. CDR1 and CDR2 from the germline V gene are MDHEN and SYDVKM. With 2 bases clipped from V and 4 bases from J, the junction kept 7 bases outside the gene matches. This CDR3 is CASSLGTAAIYGYTF. In DNA form, the CDR3 reads TGTGCCAGCAGTTTAGGGACAGCGGCTATCTATGGCTACACCTTC.

The chain uses TRBV7-3 and TRBJ2-3, with D perhaps TRBD1 (6 bases). The CDR3 is 14 residues long. Germline CDR1 reads SGHTA; CDR2 reads FQGTGA. Trimming pared 5 bases from V and 4 bases from J, leaving 13 bases between. CDR3 sequence reads: CASSEQGMADTQYF. The CDR3 DNA reads TGTGCCAGCAGCGAACAGGGTATGGCAGATACGCAGTATTTT.

J is TRBJ1-2 and V is TRBV10-3, with no clear D. CDR1 and CDR2 from the germline V gene are ENHRY and SYGVKD. This CDR3 spans 13 amino acids. The germline V and J ends were trimmed by 2 bases and 6 bases, with 10 bases remaining between them. For the CDR3, the DNA is TGTGCCATCAGTGAGACTCATTCTCATGGCTACACCTTC. This codes for CAISETHSHGYTF.

The CDR3 protein is CASSLVAGRGADTQYF. The CDR3 coding sequence is TGTGCCAGCAGCTTAGTAGCGGGGCGGGGGGCAGATACGCAGTATTTT. The chain employs TRBV7-2 and TRBJ2-3; 8 nucleotides align to TRBD2. CDR3 length: 16 residues. Germline V gives CDR1 SGHTA, CDR2 FQGNSA. J was trimmed by 4 bases and V by 1 base; bases with no gene match: 7.

The chain carries TRBV5-1 and TRBJ1-5; TRBD1 is a possible D gene (6 bases). Germline V gene sequence: CDR1 SGHRS, CDR2 YFSETQ. V was trimmed by 1 base and J by 1 base, leaving 9 bases between them. The CDR3 sequence is 15 residues long. The CDR3 loop is CASSLQGQSNQPQHF. CDR3 bases: TGCGCCAGCAGCTTGCAGGGGCAGAGCAATCAGCCCCAGCATTTT.

The rearrangement links TRBV7-2 to TRBJ2-3, with TRBD1 identical over 7 bases. V lost 5 bases to trimming and J lost 0 bases; unmatched junction nucleotides: 5. Germline V gene lookup returns CDR1 SGHTA and CDR2 FQGNSA. There are 15 residues in the CDR3. The CDR3 loop is CASSPSGQSTDTQYF. The CDR3, as DNA: TGTGCCAGCAGCCCATCGGGACAGAGCACAGATACGCAGTATTTT.

The rearrangement uses TRBV6-5 and TRBJ2-5, with a tentative D call TRBD2 (6 bases). This CDR3 is built from 14 residues. CDR1 and CDR2 from the germline V gene are MNHEY and SVGAGI. The V end lost 2 bases, the J end lost 2 bases, and 9 bases lay between the germline ends. CDR3 nucleotide sequence: TGTGCCAGCAGTTACGGCGGGACTCAAGAGACCCAGTACTTC. It translates to CASSYGGTQETQYF.

The rearrangement links TRBV7-3 to TRBJ1-1, with 7 nucleotides matching TRBD1. V lost 4 bases to trimming and J lost 11 bases; unmatched junction nucleotides: 4. Germline V gives CDR1 SGHTA, CDR2 FQGTGA. CDR3 length: 11 amino acids. CDR3 DNA: TGTGCCAGCAGCTCGCAGGGGGAGGCTTTCTTT. It encodes CASSSQGEAFF.

The chain has TRBV6-6 and TRBJ1-5; TRBD1 agrees at 12 bases. Germline-derived CDR1 and CDR2 are MNHNY and SVGAGI (reference sequence). The CDR3 sequence is 16 residues long. V lost 6 bases, J lost 6 bases, and 9 bases stayed unmatched. The chain's CDR3 is CASRPGTGGGGQPQHF. DNA for the CDR3: TGTGCCAGCAGGCCCGGGACAGGGGGCGGCGGTCAGCCCCAGCATTTT.

This clone was found once. This sequence joins TRBV13 and TRBJ2-5; TRBD2 agrees at 8 bases. V trimming: 0 bases; J trimming: 5 bases; junction bases outside the gene matches: 5. CDR3 length equals 15 residues. The germline gives CDR1 PRHDT, CDR2 FYEKMQ (reference sequence). CDR3 protein: CASSLGRGGLETQYF. The CDR3 region has the DNA TGTGCCAGCAGCTTAGGCCGGGGGGGCCTCGAGACCCAGTACTTC.

Details on this clone: This CDR3 is also generated by other DNA sequences in the sample. The chain carries TRBV2 and TRBJ2-1, with TRBD2 identical over 13 bases. Trimming at V came to 6 bases and at J to 4 bases, leaving 3 bases not matched to a gene. In germline, CDR1 is SNHLY, CDR2 FYNNEI. CDR3 length: 15 residues. CDR3 bases: TGTGCCAGCAGACTAGCGGGAGGGCTATACAATGAGCAGTTCTTC. It is translated as CASRLAGGLYNEQFF.

The chain links TRBV27 to TRBJ2-1, with D tentatively TRBD2 (5 bases). Germline CDR1 reads MNHEY; CDR2 reads SMNVEV (reference sequence). The CDR3 sequence is 14 residues long. V was cut by 4 bases and J by 5 bases, with 12 bases left in between. The CDR3 sequence: CASSSRIAHNEQFF. The CDR3 DNA is TGTGCCAGCAGTTCGAGGATAGCGCACAATGAGCAGTTCTTC.

The genes are TRBV28 and TRBJ2-7, with 12 nucleotides matching TRBD2. Germline V gene data show CDR1 as MDHEN and CDR2 as SYDVKM. The CDR3 covers 18 residues. V lost 6 bases and J lost 3; bases outside the gene matches: 15. CDR3 region: CASSGRSSGRGQGYEQYF. The CDR3 bases are TGTGCCAGCAGCGGCCGCTCTAGCGGGAGGGGCCAGGGCTACGAGCAGTACTTC.

The rearrangement links TRBV5-4 to TRBJ1-6, with D tentatively TRBD1 (5 bases). Germline V CDR1 and CDR2: SGHNT, YYREEE (reference sequence). Trimming took 0 bases from V and 7 from J, leaving 11 bases between them. The CDR3 extends over 15 amino acids. CDR3 loop: CASSLDAGKNSPLHF. The CDR3 bases are TGTGCCAGCAGCTTGGACGCAGGGAAGAATTCACCCCTCCACTTT.